This T cell receptor (beta chain) stems from a study of cytomegalovirus exposure and HLA in healthy donors. Germline loops: CDR1 SEHNR, CDR2 FQNEAQ (reference sequence). Trimming removed 2 bases at V and 2 bases at J, with 4 bases between. The CDR3 sequence is 13 residues long. The PCR had 60 Vbeta and 13 Jbeta primers. TCRdb's copy holds only in-frame clones and misses some; the assay was immunoSEQ multiplex PCR. The sample consists of about 150,000 clones, around 81% of them appearing once. Study-wide results and caveats: Reportedly, diagnosis of cytomegalovirus status by the classifier showed high specificity and sensitivity.

These donors, healthy bone marrow donors, were studied. Turning to this clone: The target antigen is unknown. Other DNA sequences from this sample encode an identical CDR3 as well.

The source is a middle-aged woman in good health and CMV-seropositive. The sample was PBMCs. The chain combines TRBV7-9 with TRBJ1-5; D not resolved. The CDR3 is CASSLQGNQPQHF. For the CDR3, the DNA is TGTGCCAGCAGCTTACAGGGCAATCAGCCCCAGCATTTT.